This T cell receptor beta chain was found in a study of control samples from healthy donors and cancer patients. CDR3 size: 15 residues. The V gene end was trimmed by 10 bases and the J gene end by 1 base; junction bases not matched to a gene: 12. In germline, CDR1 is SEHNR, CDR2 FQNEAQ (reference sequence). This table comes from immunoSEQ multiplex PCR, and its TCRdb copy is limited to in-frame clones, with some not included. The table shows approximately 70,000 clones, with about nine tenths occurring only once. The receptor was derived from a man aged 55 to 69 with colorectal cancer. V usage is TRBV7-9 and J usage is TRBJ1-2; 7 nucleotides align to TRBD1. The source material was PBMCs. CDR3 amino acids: CAIQGTGENNYGYTF. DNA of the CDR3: TGTGCCATCCAGGGCACAGGGGAGAATAACTATGGCTACACCTTC.